This T cell receptor beta chain appears in the sequencing data of a study of T-cell memory formation after mild COVID-19. Findings of the study overall: CM and EM subsets held most contracting CD4+ clones; EMRA held CD8+ ones.

CDR3 length equals 15 residues. V lost 2 bases, J lost 3 bases, and 13 bases lay in between. CDR1 and CDR2 from the germline V gene are LNHDA and SQIVND (reference sequence). MiXCR, applied by TCRdb to the 5' RACE reads, yields one record per CDR3 protein. Altogether about 430,000 distinct CDR3 sequences are present, around 17% being singletons, with the ten largest covering 20% to 25%. At least ten counts were recorded for this clonotype. Its antigen is unidentified. The source material was PBMCs or a T cell subset sorted from them (not recorded which). The clonotype comes from a man between 18 and 29 years old who had mild COVID-19 (a few samples of this study predate the infection). Cell type and time point are not known. The gene calls are TRBV19 and TRBJ1-1, with D perhaps TRBD1 (5 bases). CDR3 DNA: TGTGCCAGTAGTATAAATCCGGGAGGGGACACTGAAGCTTTCTTT. Translation: CASSINPGGDTEAFF.